A selection of T cell receptor beta chains follows, all from one sample in a study of cytomegalovirus exposure and HLA in healthy donors. This table comes from immunoSEQ multiplex PCR, and its TCRdb copy is limited to in-frame clones, with some not included. The table shows about 140,000 clones, with approximately 82% occurring only once. The specimen was PBMCs. The receptors come from a man aged 25-40 years in good health and CMV-seropositive. Each CDR3 is given with its conserved first and last residue. D genes are given only for firm matches. The listing skips clone size in some rows; elsewhere it reads once, few, many or a size class.

V: TRBV15
size: few
D: TRBD2
J: TRBJ2-7
CDR3: CATSLPSGNSYEQYF
DNA: TGTGCCACCAGCCTACCTAGCGGGAACTCCTACGAGCAGTACTTC

V: TRBV5-1
size: -
D: -
J: TRBJ1-2
CDR3: CASSLGGSEGYTF
DNA: TGCGCCAGCAGCTTGGGCGGCAGTGAGGGCTACACCTTC

V: TRBV27
size: -
D: -
J: TRBJ2-7
CDR3: CASSFQGNSYEQYF
DNA: TGTGCCAGCAGTTTCCAGGGGAACTCCTACGAGCAGTACTTC

V: TRBV18
size: -
D: TRBD1
J: TRBJ2-3
CDR3: CASSPRDRGTDTQYF
DNA: TGTGCCAGCTCGCCCAGAGACAGGGGCACAGATACGCAGTATTTT

V: TRBV6-1
size: -
D: TRBD2
J: TRBJ2-5
CDR3: CASSVVGGGQETQYF
DNA: TGTGCCAGCAGTGTTGTAGGCGGGGGGCAGGAGACCCAGTACTTC

V: TRBV28
size: -
D: TRBD1
J: TRBJ1-1
CDR3: CASTPGTGTPYTEAFF
DNA: TGTGCCAGCACCCCCGGGACAGGGACTCCCTACACTGAAGCTTTCTTT

V: TRBV7-8
size: -
D: -
J: TRBJ2-5
CDR3: CASSLLLSGYLGETQYF
DNA: TGTGCCAGCAGCTTATTGCTTTCAGGGTACCTTGGGGAGACCCAGTACTTC

V: TRBV18
size: -
D: -
J: TRBJ2-7
CDR3: CASSSTASYEQYF
DNA: TGTGCCAGCTCGTCGACAGCCTCCTACGAGCAGTACTTC

V: TRBV28
size: -
D: TRBD1
J: TRBJ2-7
CDR3: CASTRTGESYEQYF
DNA: TGTGCCAGCACTAGGACAGGGGAATCCTACGAGCAGTACTTC

V: TRBV11-3
size: -
D: TRBD2
J: TRBJ2-3
CDR3: CASSSSGGTDTQYF
DNA: TGTGCCAGCAGCTCTAGCGGGGGCACAGATACGCAGTATTTT

V: TRBV19
size: few
D: TRBD1
J: TRBJ1-2
CDR3: CASNKDRGSSYGYTF
DNA: TGTGCCAGTAACAAGGACAGGGGGAGTTCCTATGGCTACACCTTC

V: TRBV9
size: -
D: TRBD2
J: TRBJ2-7
CDR3: CASSATGGQNSYEQYF
DNA: TGTGCCAGCAGCGCTACGGGGGGGCAGAACTCCTACGAGCAGTACTTC

V: TRBV27
size: -
D: TRBD1
J: TRBJ2-7
CDR3: CASSLFSPGQGANYEQYF
DNA: TGTGCCAGCAGTTTATTCTCTCCCGGACAGGGGGCCAACTACGAGCAGTACTTC

V: TRBV2
size: -
D: TRBD1
J: TRBJ2-3
CDR3: CASSDRGNTQYF
DNA: TGTGCCAGCAGTGACAGGGGGAATACGCAGTATTTT

V: TRBV7-3
size: once
D: TRBD1
J: TRBJ2-7
CDR3: CASSLTLTGEGGFYEQYF
DNA: TGTGCCAGCAGCTTAACTCTAACAGGGGAAGGGGGCTTCTACGAGCAGTACTTC

V: TRBV11-1
size: -
D: TRBD2
J: TRBJ2-3
CDR3: CASSLAPLAGGDADTQYF
DNA: TGTGCCAGCAGCTTAGCACCCCTAGCGGGAGGTGATGCAGATACGCAGTATTTT

V: TRBV5-1
size: -
D: TRBD1
J: TRBJ2-7
CDR3: CASSLAKGQGGHEQYF
DNA: TGCGCCAGCAGCTTGGCCAAGGGACAGGGGGGACACGAGCAGTACTTC

V: TRBV19
size: -
D: TRBD2
J: TRBJ2-1
CDR3: CASSNPSGRASEQFF
DNA: TGTGCCAGTAGTAATCCTAGCGGGAGGGCCTCTGAGCAGTTCTTC

V: TRBV25-1
size: few
D: -
J: TRBJ1-1
CDR3: CASSVRSGTEAFF
DNA: TGTGCCAGCAGTGTCAGGTCTGGCACTGAAGCTTTCTTT

V: TRBV25-1
size: -
D: TRBD2
J: TRBJ2-7
CDR3: CASSALAGAEQYF
DNA: TGTGCCAGCAGTGCTCTAGCGGGAGCCGAGCAGTACTTC

V: TRBV28
size: -
D: TRBD1
J: TRBJ2-1
CDR3: CATRTGGSDNEQFF
DNA: TGTGCCACTCGGACAGGGGGCTCGGACAATGAGCAGTTCTTC

V: TRBV19
size: few
D: -
J: TRBJ1-1
CDR3: CASSKYRTNTEAFF
DNA: TGTGCCAGTAGTAAATACAGGACGAACACTGAAGCTTTCTTT

V: TRBV5-1
size: -
D: -
J: TRBJ2-1
CDR3: CASSWTANNEQFF
DNA: TGCGCCAGCAGCTGGACAGCGAACAATGAGCAGTTCTTC

V: TRBV7-6
size: -
D: TRBD2
J: TRBJ2-5
CDR3: CASSGASGGFRGTQYF
DNA: TGTGCCAGCAGCGGTGCTAGCGGGGGGTTCCGGGGGACCCAGTACTTC

V: TRBV11-2
size: -
D: TRBD2
J: TRBJ2-7
CDR3: CASSLTSGASYEQYF
DNA: TGTGCCAGCAGCTTGACTAGCGGGGCCTCCTACGAGCAGTACTTC

V: TRBV21-1
size: few
D: -
J: TRBJ2-1
CDR3: CATFLLAGTNEQFF
DNA: TGTGCCACCTTCCTTCTAGCGGGAACGAATGAGCAGTTCTTC

V: TRBV5-4
size: -
D: TRBD2
J: TRBJ2-5
CDR3: CASSWTSGPQETQYF
DNA: TGTGCCAGCAGCTGGACTAGCGGGCCACAAGAGACCCAGTACTTC

V: TRBV5-1
size: -
D: TRBD2
J: TRBJ2-1
CDR3: CASSSATSGVYNEQFF
DNA: TGCGCCAGCAGCTCGGCTACTAGCGGGGTCTACAATGAGCAGTTCTTC

V: TRBV27
size: -
D: TRBD1
J: TRBJ2-7
CDR3: CASRRQGVSYEQYF
DNA: TGTGCCAGCAGGAGACAGGGGGTATCCTACGAGCAGTACTTC

V: TRBV4-1
size: -
D: TRBD1
J: TRBJ2-5
CDR3: CASSLWDREMETQYF
DNA: TGCGCCAGCAGCCTTTGGGACAGGGAGATGGAGACCCAGTACTTC

V: TRBV23-1
size: -
D: -
J: TRBJ1-5
CDR3: CASTSDAGKNQPQHF
DNA: TGCGCCAGCACATCGGACGCGGGAAAAAATCAGCCCCAGCATTTT

V: TRBV5-4
size: -
D: -
J: TRBJ2-1
CDR3: CASSLARGRRVNEQFF
DNA: TGTGCCAGCAGCTTGGCCAGGGGAAGGCGTGTGAATGAGCAGTTCTTC

V: TRBV6-4
size: few
D: -
J: TRBJ2-1
CDR3: CASSGGDNNEQFF
DNA: TGTGCCAGCAGTGGGGGGGATAACAATGAGCAGTTCTTC

V: TRBV7-8
size: -
D: TRBD2
J: TRBJ2-2
CDR3: CASSVRKLAANTGELFF
DNA: TGTGCCAGCAGCGTACGAAAACTAGCGGCCAACACCGGGGAGCTGTTTTTT

V: TRBV5-1
size: -
D: -
J: TRBJ2-1
CDR3: CASSSYRDSTNEQFF
DNA: TGCGCCAGCAGCTCCTATCGGGACTCCACTAATGAGCAGTTCTTC

V: TRBV9
size: -
D: TRBD2
J: TRBJ2-5
CDR3: CASSVEPGAGEQETQYF
DNA: TGTGCCAGCAGCGTAGAGCCTGGAGCGGGGGAACAAGAGACCCAGTACTTC

V: TRBV5-1
size: -
D: TRBD2
J: TRBJ2-1
CDR3: CASSLALAGGSEQFF
DNA: TGCGCCAGCAGCTTGGCCCTAGCGGGAGGAAGTGAGCAGTTCTTC

V: TRBV9
size: -
D: TRBD1
J: TRBJ2-7
CDR3: CASSVGQGISYEQYF
DNA: TGTGCCAGCAGCGTGGGACAGGGTATTTCCTACGAGCAGTACTTC

V: TRBV5-4
size: -
D: -
J: TRBJ2-5
CDR3: CASSSAGLQETQYF
DNA: TGTGCCAGCAGTTCGGCAGGGCTACAAGAGACCCAGTACTTC

V: TRBV28
size: -
D: TRBD1
J: TRBJ1-5
CDR3: CASSDFPLRTGDRSNQPQHF
DNA: TGTGCCAGCAGCGATTTTCCCCTGCGTACAGGGGACAGGAGCAATCAGCCCCAGCATTTT

V: TRBV7-6
size: -
D: -
J: TRBJ1-2
CDR3: CASSPTGVVDGYTF
DNA: TGTGCCAGCAGCCCGACAGGAGTAGTAGATGGCTACACCTTC

V: TRBV5-5
size: -
D: TRBD1
J: TRBJ1-4
CDR3: CASSFWDSLTNEKLFF
DNA: TGTGCCAGCAGCTTTTGGGACAGCTTAACTAATGAAAAACTGTTTTTT

V: TRBV5-1
size: -
D: TRBD1
J: TRBJ2-2
CDR3: CASNMGQGAFEGELFF
DNA: TGCGCCAGCAATATGGGACAGGGGGCGTTCGAAGGGGAGCTGTTTTTT

V: TRBV7-9
size: -
D: TRBD1
J: TRBJ2-5
CDR3: CASSSGQGGLETQYF
DNA: TGTGCCAGCAGCTCGGGACAGGGTGGTTTAGAGACCCAGTACTTC

V: TRBV18
size: -
D: TRBD2
J: TRBJ2-1
CDR3: CASSPLGGTSGNEQFF
DNA: TGTGCCAGCTCACCACTGGGGGGGACTAGCGGGAATGAGCAGTTCTTC

V: TRBV7-3
size: once
D: TRBD2
J: TRBJ2-2
CDR3: CASSLLAGSNTGELFF
DNA: TGTGCCAGCAGCTTGTTAGCGGGGTCGAACACCGGGGAGCTGTTTTTT

V: TRBV28
size: few
D: -
J: TRBJ1-2
CDR3: CATPDSNYGYTF
DNA: TGTGCCACTCCGGACAGTAACTATGGCTACACCTTC

V: TRBV7-6
size: -
D: TRBD1
J: TRBJ2-7
CDR3: CASSLRTGTDEQYF
DNA: TGTGCCAGCAGCTTACGGACAGGGACAGACGAGCAGTACTTC

V: TRBV4-1
size: once
D: -
J: TRBJ1-3
CDR3: CASSQDSRISGNTIYF
DNA: TGCGCCAGCAGCCAAGATAGCAGAATCTCTGGAAACACCATATATTTT

V: TRBV10-3
size: -
D: TRBD2
J: TRBJ2-1
CDR3: CAISESGTSVVNEQFF
DNA: TGTGCCATCAGTGAGTCCGGGACTAGCGTCGTCAATGAGCAGTTCTTC

V: TRBV6-6
size: -
D: -
J: TRBJ2-3
CDR3: CASSPRSTGADTQYF
DNA: TGTGCCAGCAGTCCGAGGTCAACGGGGGCAGATACGCAGTATTTT

V: TRBV7-2
size: -
D: TRBD2
J: TRBJ2-7
CDR3: CASSLLGGRSSYEQYF
DNA: TGTGCCAGCAGCTTGTTGGGCGGGAGAAGCTCCTACGAGCAGTACTTC

V: TRBV18
size: few
D: TRBD1
J: TRBJ1-4
CDR3: CASSPNRGEEKLFF
DNA: TGTGCCAGCTCACCAAACAGGGGCGAGGAAAAACTGTTTTTT